Presented here are 8 T cell receptor beta chains from one specimen sequenced in a study of blood T cell repertoires in COVID-19. The protocol was immunoSEQ multiplex PCR, while the TCRdb copy is restricted to in-frame clones and leaves out a portion. This sample has some 15,000 clones; approximately 89% occur once, and the top ten carry 3.5% to 5%. Sequenced: peripheral blood. The source of these receptors is a man aged 60-69 years with active COVID-19.

The J gene is TRBJ1-1, the V gene TRBV19, with D possibly being TRBD1 (5 bases). This CDR3 comprises 16 residues. The ends were cut back, 3 bases at V and 1 base at J, with 15 bases in the middle. The germline V gene has CDR1 LNHDA and CDR2 SQIVND (reference sequence). The CDR3 bases are TGTGCCAGTAGTATCTTGACGGGGAGGGGGAACACTGAAGCTTTCTTT. It is translated as CASSILTGRGNTEAFF. The full variable domain, completed using reference TRBV19 and TRBJ1-1, is DGGITQSPKYLFRKEGQNVTLSCEQNLNHDAMYWYRQDPGQGLRLIYYSQIVNDFQKGDIAEGYSVSREKKESFPLTVTSAQKNPTAFYLCASSILTGRGNTEAFFGQGTRLTVV.

J is TRBJ2-1 and V is TRBV4-1; a weak D match, TRBD1 (6 bases). V lost 8 bases to trimming and J lost 8 bases, with 25 bases between them. The CDR3 is made up of 16 amino acids. The germline CDR1 and CDR2 sequences are MGHRA and YSYEKL. The CDR3 sequence: CASGGFQGPSWDEQFF. In DNA, the CDR3 is TGCGCCAGCGGGGGTTTCCAGGGGCCCAGTTGGGATGAGCAGTTCTTC.

The chain uses TRBV5-8 and TRBJ1-5; D is possibly TRBD1 (5 bases). Germline CDR1 and CDR2: SGHTS and YDEGEE. The CDR3 length is 14 residues. The ends were cut back, 4 bases at V and 3 bases at J, with 11 bases in the middle. This CDR3 is CASSGWGSNQPQHF. The CDR3 nucleotides are TGTGCCAGCAGCGGCTGGGGCTCCAATCAGCCCCAGCATTTT.

A single count supports this clone. The chain recombines TRBV28 with TRBJ1-4; 11 bases map to TRBD1. This CDR3 has 15 amino acids. The V gene end was trimmed by 5 bases and the J gene end by 8 bases; junction bases not matched to a gene: 7. Per the germline V gene, CDR1 is MDHEN and CDR2 is SYDVKM. The CDR3 reads CASSSEGQGGEKLFF. CDR3 nucleotide sequence: TGTGCCAGCAGTAGCGAGGGACAGGGGGGCGAAAAACTGTTTTTT.

The chain joins TRBV10-3 to TRBJ1-5, with a tentative D call TRBD1 (6 bases). This CDR3 spans 15 amino acids. Germline lookup yields CDR1 ENHRY and CDR2 SYGVKD. V was trimmed by 2 bases and J by 4 bases, leaving 12 bases between them. As DNA, the CDR3 is TGTGCCATCAGTGAGACAGGGTCCATTAATCAGCCCCAGCATTTT. The encoded protein is CAISETGSINQPQHF.

J is TRBJ1-1 and V is TRBV4-1; perhaps TRBD1 as D (5 bases). This CDR3 contains 21 residues. The V and J ends lost 4 bases and 0 bases respectively, with 30 bases between them. CDR1 and CDR2 (germline): MGHRA, YSYEKL. The CDR3 spells CASSPRTGDLTSRAMNTEAFF. The CDR3 DNA sequence: TGCGCCAGCAGCCCCCGGACGGGGGACCTTACCTCGAGGGCAATGAACACTGAAGCTTTCTTT.

The genes are TRBV15 and TRBJ2-2; TRBD1 agrees at 9 bases. The CDR3 covers 18 residues. V was clipped by 3 bases and J by 5 bases; unmatched bases: 13. CDR1 and CDR2 (germline): LNHNV, YYDKDF (reference sequence). CDR3 sequence (DNA): TGTGCCACCAGCAGGCCTCAAGAGGGACAGGGAGGGACCGGGGAGCTGTTTTTT. Residues: CATSRPQEGQGGTGELFF.

The V and J genes are TRBV6-7 and TRBJ1-1; no clear D. TRBV6-7 is annotated as an ORF whose role is uncertain. This CDR3 is 14 amino acids long. V was shortened by 9 bases and J by 2 bases, with 16 bases between the two germline ends. In DNA, the CDR3 is TGTGCCAGGCCCGTCGGTACAGCCAACACTGAAGCTTTCTTT. Translated, it gives CARPVGTANTEAFF.